Described below is a single TCR beta chain sequence and its context. This same CDR3 is encoded by further DNA sequences in the sample. This PCR relied on a set of 60 Vbeta primers and 13 Jbeta primers. TCRdb's copy holds only in-frame clones and misses some; the assay was immunoSEQ multiplex PCR. Of over 150,000 clones in the sample, about four fifths were seen once. CDR1 LNHDA and CDR2 SQIVND come from the germline V gene (reference sequence). Trimming shortened V by 2 bases and J by 5 bases, and 12 bases separated the two germline ends. CDR3 length: 15 residues. These data are taken from a study of cytomegalovirus exposure and HLA in healthy donors.

The sequence derives from a woman in her 50s in good health and CMV-seronegative. The rearrangement uses TRBV19 and TRBJ2-2; maybe TRBD1 (6 bases). The sequencing input was PBMCs. CDR3 in amino acids: CASSIIQGSTGELFF. The CDR3 DNA follows: TGTGCCAGTAGTATAATACAGGGTTCAACCGGGGAGCTGTTTTTT.